This TCR beta chain was found in a study of T cells after posttransplantation cyclophosphamide. Cyclophosphamide on days +3 and +4 followed busulfan-fludarabine conditioning and a marrow graft. Some clones are missing from TCRdb's copy, which holds only in-frame ones; the method was immunoSEQ multiplex PCR. The data show 15,000 to 20,000 clones, 60% to 80% seen once. In germline, CDR1 is MGHRA, CDR2 YSYEKL. The CDR3 is made up of 16 amino acids. V lost 1 base, J lost 0 bases, and 2 bases stayed unmatched. This specimen was CD8+ T cells sorted from PBMCs, taken roughly 1,900 days after a stem cell transplant with posttransplant cyclophosphamide. This clonotype was sampled from a female patient aged 40 to 55 who received an allogeneic stem cell transplant from a related donor, was CMV-positive, and had no GVHD. A share of the T cells may be of graft donor origin. The rearrangement links TRBV4-1 to TRBJ2-3; 9 positions agree with TRBD2. The CDR3 region has the DNA TGCGCCAGCAGCCAAGGAAGCGGGGGGAGCACAGATACGCAGTATTTT. This gives the protein CASSQGSGGSTDTQYF.